This entry is about one TCR beta chain. Its cognate antigen is unknown. Trimming removed 5 bases from V and 3 bases from J; junction bases left unmatched: 10. The CDR3 has 14 residues. Germline V lookup: CDR1 DFQATT, CDR2 SNEGSKA (reference sequence). These data belong to a study of blood T cells in healthy people across ages. A second roughly 6 to 12 cycle PCR used barcoded and J-beta primers. TCRdb recomputed calls from the 5' RACE reads with MiXCR, one row per CDR3 protein. The profile covers some 1.1 million distinct CDR3 sequences, with around two fifths appearing a single time and around 13% taken by the ten largest. Study results and caveats: The long-lived group displayed more naive CD4+ cells, plus higher diversity, than the aged donors did. Diversity was estimated from one million T cells, and these estimates were considered underestimates. In older individuals, TCR beta diversity per million T cells was lower, falling roughly linearly with age.

Sequencing used blood. The V gene is TRBV20-1, the J gene TRBJ2-7; 7 bases are shared with TRBD1. The receptor comes from a man between 18 and 35 years old in good health. CDR3 coding DNA: TGCAGTGCTGGATCATGGCAGGGGGTCTACGAGCAGTACTTC. It is translated as CSAGSWQGVYEQYF.